This TCR beta chain was identified in a study of cytomegalovirus exposure and HLA in healthy donors. Study observations and caveats: Prediction of most subjects' HLA-A and HLA-B alleles by TCR beta sequences was reportedly accurate. Some 150 TCR beta chains were listed as cytomegalovirus-associated.

Everyone who donated was a healthy bone marrow donor. As to this clone: Its antigen is currently unknown.

PCR primers comprised 60 Vbeta and 13 Jbeta primers. Generated by immunoSEQ multiplex PCR, the TCRdb table keeps only in-frame clones and is missing some. This sample has about 140,000 clones, with roughly three quarters found just once. Germline V gives CDR1 WSHSY, CDR2 SAAADI. Trimming shortened V by 5 bases and J by 4 bases, and 11 bases separated the two germline ends. The CDR3 extends over 13 amino acids. Material for sequencing was PBMCs. The sequence derives from a male donor in good health and CMV-seronegative. The chain carries TRBV10-2 and TRBJ1-2; weak D call: TRBD1 (6 bases). The CDR3 sequence is CASSPGRGYGYTF. In nucleotides, the CDR3 is TGCGCCAGCAGTCCGGGCAGGGGCTATGGCTACACCTTC.